This TCR beta chain was captured by sequencing in a study of T cell responses to AZD1222 COVID-19 vaccine. Study findings and constraints: In all cases, repertoires were sampled only after the peak T cell response. Spike-specific TCRs gained breadth and depth after people received two AZD1222 doses.

Germline assignment: CDR1 SGHRS and CDR2 YFSETQ. The CDR3 length is 16 residues. J lost 6 bases, V lost 0 bases, and 8 bases had no gene match. Details on this clone: Its specificity is not known.

Sequenced by immunoSEQ multiplex PCR; TCRdb stores in-frame clones only, minus some. Among some 130,000 clones listed, 70% to 90% were seen once. The sample here was peripheral blood, taken on day 0 of AZD1222 vaccination. This clonotype was sampled from an adult in good health. V gene TRBV5-1 combines with J gene TRBJ2-2; 7 bases fit TRBD2. The CDR3 DNA follows: TGCGCCAGCAGCTTGGTCAGCGGGAAGGTTTCCGGGGAGCTGTTTTTT. Encoded protein: CASSLVSGKVSGELFF.